This T cell receptor (beta chain) originates from a study of shared clonotypes between healthy human individuals. The study drew all its donors from Caucasian adults living in Nashville, Tennessee. This was a deep-level run. Study processing details: Junction-only immunoSEQ data arrived without quality scores, meaning filtering differed. Sequencing was performed with immunoSEQ multiplex PCR; in TCRdb, only in-frame clones are kept and a portion is missing. The DNA gave D and trimming, while V, J and clone size come from that table. The table has about 480,000 clones, 75% to 85% seen once. The V and J ends lost 5 bases and 4 bases respectively, with 9 bases between them. The CDR3 sequence is 13 residues long. The germline CDR1 and CDR2 sequences are MNHEY and SMNVEV (reference sequence).

The sequence was collected from a woman between 35 and 50 years old in good health. Some clones in this sample may be carry-over from other donors' samples. This chain joins TRBV27 and TRBJ1-5, with D tentatively TRBD1 (6 bases). Sample: PBMCs. The CDR3 protein is CASSQQGNQPQHF. The CDR3 DNA follows: TGTGCCAGCAGTCAACAGGGTAATCAGCCCCAGCATTTT.